This TCR beta chain was sequenced during a study of glioma-infiltrating T cells after dendritic cell vaccination. Overall study: Dendritic cell vaccination trial patients had either newly diagnosed or recurrent glioblastoma. Overall study findings and caveats: Higher pretreatment TIL content predicted longer progression-free time and survival. The cohort had few patients with full blood and tumor sets.

This clone was seen a handful of times. As yet, its antigen is unknown. The CDR3 contains 16 residues. The ends lost 2 bases at V and 4 bases at J; junction bases unmatched: 7. The V gene's germline CDR1 is MNHEY and CDR2 SVGAGI. Time point of the sample: after dendritic cell vaccination, including at tumor progression/relapse. All glioblastoma patients lacked an isocitrate dehydrogenase mutation. This table comes from immunoSEQ multiplex PCR, and its TCRdb copy is limited to in-frame clones, with some not included. This table holds approximately 91,000 clones, 81% found once. The chain couples TRBV6-5 to TRBJ1-2; TRBD1 matches 10 bases. Sequencing was performed on blood, taken after dendritic cell vaccination. This receptor was obtained from a human donor with glioblastoma. The CDR3 loop is CASSYVRTGGSYGYTF. CDR3 DNA: TGTGCCAGCAGTTACGTCAGGACAGGGGGAAGCTATGGCTACACCTTC.